There are many counts of the clone carrying this TCR beta chain. Its antigen is unidentified. These data originate in a study of early T cells in non-severe SARS-CoV-2 infection. About the research overall: With bulk RNA from unsorted whole blood as input, sequencing yielded unpaired chains. The study, taken as a whole, reports: Matching against VDJdb likely underestimated virus-specific expansions, favoring anti-spike CD8.

TCRdb recomputed calls from the 5' RACE reads with MiXCR, one row per CDR3 protein. The profile shows tens of thousands of distinct CDR3 sequences, about 9.3% of them singletons. The V gene's germline CDR1 is LNHDA and CDR2 SQIVND (reference sequence). This CDR3 is built from 15 residues. J gave up 3 bases and V 6 bases, and 8 bases lay outside the gene matches. Sequenced material: whole blood. This clonotype was sampled from an adult who was a healthcare worker with PCR-confirmed SARS-CoV-2 infection or an uninfected control (not recorded which). J is TRBJ2-3 and V is TRBV19; 8 bases are a match to TRBD1. CDR3: CASSLRRQGTDTQYF. DNA of the CDR3: TGTGCCAGTAGCCTTCGTCGACAGGGGACAGATACGCAGTATTTT.